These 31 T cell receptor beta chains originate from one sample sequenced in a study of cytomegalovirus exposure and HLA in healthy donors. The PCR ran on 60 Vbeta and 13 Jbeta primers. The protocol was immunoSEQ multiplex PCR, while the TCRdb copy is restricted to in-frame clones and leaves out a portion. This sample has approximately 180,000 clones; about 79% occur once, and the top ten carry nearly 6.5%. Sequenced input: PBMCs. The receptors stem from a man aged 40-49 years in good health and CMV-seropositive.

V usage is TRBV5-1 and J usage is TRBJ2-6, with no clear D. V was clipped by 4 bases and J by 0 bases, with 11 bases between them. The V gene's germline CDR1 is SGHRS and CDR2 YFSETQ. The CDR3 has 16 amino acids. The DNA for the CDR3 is TGCGCCAGCAGCCCTGACACGAGCTCTGGGGCCAACGTCCTGACTTTC. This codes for CASSPDTSSGANVLTF. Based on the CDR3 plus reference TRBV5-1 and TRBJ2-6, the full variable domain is KAGVTQTPRYLIKTRGQQVTLSCSPISGHRSVSWYQQTPGQGLQFLFEYFSETQRNKGNFPGRFSGRQFSNSRSEMNVSTLELGDSALYLCASSPDTSSGANVLTFGAGSRLTVL.

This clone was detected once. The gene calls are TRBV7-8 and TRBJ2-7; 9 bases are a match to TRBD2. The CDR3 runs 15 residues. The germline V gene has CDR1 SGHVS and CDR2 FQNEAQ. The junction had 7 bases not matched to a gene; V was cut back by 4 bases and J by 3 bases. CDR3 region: CASSSSGRLNYEQYF. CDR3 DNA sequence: TGTGCCAGCAGCTCAAGCGGGAGGCTTAACTACGAGCAGTACTTC.

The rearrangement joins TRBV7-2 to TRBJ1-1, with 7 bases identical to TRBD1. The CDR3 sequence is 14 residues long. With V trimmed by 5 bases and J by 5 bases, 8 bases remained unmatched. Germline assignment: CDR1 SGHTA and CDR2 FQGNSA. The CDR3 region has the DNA TGTGCCAGCAGCCCTCAGGGGGGCTTAACTGAAGCTTTCTTT. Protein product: CASSPQGGLTEAFF.

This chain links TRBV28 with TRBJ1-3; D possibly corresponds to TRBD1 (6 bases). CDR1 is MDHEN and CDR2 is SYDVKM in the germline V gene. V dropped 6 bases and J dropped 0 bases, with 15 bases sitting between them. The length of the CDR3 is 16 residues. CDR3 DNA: TGTGCCAGCAGCCCTCAGGGGCCCAGCTCTGGAAACACCATATATTTT. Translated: CASSPQGPSSGNTIYF.

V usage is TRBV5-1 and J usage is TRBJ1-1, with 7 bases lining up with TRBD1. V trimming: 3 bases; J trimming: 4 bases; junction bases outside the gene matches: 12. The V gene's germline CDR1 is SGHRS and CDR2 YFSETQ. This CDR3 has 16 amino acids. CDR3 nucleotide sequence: TGCGCCAGCAGCTCCGTGGCGTCAGGGGGGATCACTGAAGCTTTCTTT. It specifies CASSSVASGGITEAFF.

The CDR3 sequence is CASSYPPEAGGNEQFF. CDR3 DNA: TGTGCCAGCAGTTACCCCCCTGAGGCAGGGGGCAATGAGCAGTTCTTC. The rearrangement links TRBV6-5 to TRBJ2-1; TRBD1 matches at 7 bases. The CDR3 totals 16 residues. The trim removed 2 bases at V and 6 bases at J, leaving 10 bases unmatched. Germline loops: CDR1 MNHEY, CDR2 SVGAGI.

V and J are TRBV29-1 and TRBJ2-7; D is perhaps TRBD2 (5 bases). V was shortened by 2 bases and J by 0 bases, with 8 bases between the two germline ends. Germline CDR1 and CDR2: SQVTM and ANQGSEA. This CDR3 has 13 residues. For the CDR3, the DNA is TGCAGCGTTGAATTCGGGAACTCCTACGAGCAGTACTTC. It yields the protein CSVEFGNSYEQYF.

CDR3 residues: CASSLAETGGVDTQYF. The CDR3 coding sequence is TGTGCCAGCAGCTTAGCGGAGACAGGGGGCGTGGATACGCAGTATTTT. V gene TRBV7-2 combines with J gene TRBJ2-3; 10 nucleotides line up with TRBD1. Germline-derived CDR1 and CDR2 are SGHTA and FQGNSA. CDR3 length: 16 residues. With 0 bases clipped from V and 6 bases from J, the junction kept 6 bases outside the gene matches.

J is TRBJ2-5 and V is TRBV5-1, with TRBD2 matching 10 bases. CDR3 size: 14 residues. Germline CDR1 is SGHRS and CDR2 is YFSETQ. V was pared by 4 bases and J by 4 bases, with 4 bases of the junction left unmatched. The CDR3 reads CASSAGLARETQYF. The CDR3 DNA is TGCGCCAGCAGCGCGGGACTAGCGCGAGAGACCCAGTACTTC. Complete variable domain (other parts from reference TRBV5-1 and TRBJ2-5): KAGVTQTPRYLIKTRGQQVTLSCSPISGHRSVSWYQQTPGQGLQFLFEYFSETQRNKGNFPGRFSGRQFSNSRSEMNVSTLELGDSALYLCASSAGLARETQYFGPGTRLLVL.

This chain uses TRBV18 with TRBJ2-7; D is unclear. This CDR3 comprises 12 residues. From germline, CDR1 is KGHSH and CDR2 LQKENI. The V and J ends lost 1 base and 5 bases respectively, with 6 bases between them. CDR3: CASSPLTNEQYF. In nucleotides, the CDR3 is TGTGCCAGCTCACCACTTACTAACGAGCAGTACTTC.

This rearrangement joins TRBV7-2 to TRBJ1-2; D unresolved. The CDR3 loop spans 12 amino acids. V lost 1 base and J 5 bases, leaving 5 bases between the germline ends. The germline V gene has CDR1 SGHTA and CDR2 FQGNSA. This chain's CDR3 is CASSLDGYGYTF. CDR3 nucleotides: TGTGCCAGCAGCTTAGACGGGTATGGCTACACCTTC. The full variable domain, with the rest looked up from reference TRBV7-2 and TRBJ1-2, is GAGVSQSPSNKVTEKGKDVELRCDPISGHTALYWYRQSLGQGLEFLIYFQGNSAPDKSGLPSDRFSAERTGGSVSTLTIQRTQQEDSAVYLCASSLDGYGYTFGSGTRLTVV.

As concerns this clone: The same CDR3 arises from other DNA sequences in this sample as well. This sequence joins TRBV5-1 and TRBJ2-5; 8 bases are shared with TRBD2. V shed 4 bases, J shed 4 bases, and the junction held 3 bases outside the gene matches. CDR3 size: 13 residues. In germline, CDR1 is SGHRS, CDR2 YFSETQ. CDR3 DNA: TGCGCCAGCAGCCCCCGGGGGGGAGAGACCCAGTACTTC. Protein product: CASSPRGGETQYF.

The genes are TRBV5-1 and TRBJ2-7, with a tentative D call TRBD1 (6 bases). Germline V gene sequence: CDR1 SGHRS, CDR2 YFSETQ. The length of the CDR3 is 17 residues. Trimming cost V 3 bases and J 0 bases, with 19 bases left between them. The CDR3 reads CASSSKKDSISSYEQYF. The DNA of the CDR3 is TGCGCCAGCAGCTCGAAAAAGGACAGTATCAGCTCCTACGAGCAGTACTTC.

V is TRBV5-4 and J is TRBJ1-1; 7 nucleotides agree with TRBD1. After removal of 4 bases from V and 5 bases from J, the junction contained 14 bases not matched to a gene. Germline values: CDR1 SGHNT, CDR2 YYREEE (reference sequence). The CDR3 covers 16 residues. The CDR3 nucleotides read TGTGCCAGCAGCCTCGGACAGGCGAGGGTCGGAACTGAAGCTTTCTTT. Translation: CASSLGQARVGTEAFF.

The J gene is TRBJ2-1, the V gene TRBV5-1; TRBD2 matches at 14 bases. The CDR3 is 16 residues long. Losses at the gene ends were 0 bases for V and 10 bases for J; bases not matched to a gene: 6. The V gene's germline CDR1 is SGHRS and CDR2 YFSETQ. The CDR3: CASSLEGLAGVSEQFF. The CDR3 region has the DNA TGCGCCAGCAGCTTGGAGGGACTAGCGGGAGTTAGCGAGCAGTTCTTC. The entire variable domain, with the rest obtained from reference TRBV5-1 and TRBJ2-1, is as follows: KAGVTQTPRYLIKTRGQQVTLSCSPISGHRSVSWYQQTPGQGLQFLFEYFSETQRNKGNFPGRFSGRQFSNSRSEMNVSTLELGDSALYLCASSLEGLAGVSEQFFGPGTRLTVL.

CDR3 protein: CASSLAGTAVNYYEQYF. The CDR3, as DNA: TGTGCCAGCAGCTTAGCGGGGACAGCAGTCAACTACTACGAGCAGTACTTC. The chain joins TRBV11-3 to TRBJ2-7; 7 bases fit TRBD1. The CDR3 sequence is 17 residues long. The V segment lost 1 base and the J segment 3 bases; nucleotides outside the gene matches: 12. Germline V gene sequence: CDR1 SGHNT, CDR2 YENEEA. The variable domain in full, with the rest retrieved from reference TRBV11-3 and TRBJ2-7, is EAGVVQSPRYKIIEKKQPVAFWCNPISGHNTLYWYLQNLGQGPELLIRYENEEAVDDSQLPKDRFSAERLKGVDSTLKIQPAELGDSAVYLCASSLAGTAVNYYEQYFGPGTRLTVT.

Here the CDR3 reads CASSPGLAGGAGDTQYF. The CDR3 nucleotides read TGCGCCAGCAGCCCTGGACTAGCGGGCGGAGCGGGAGATACGCAGTATTTT. The chain has TRBV5-1 and TRBJ2-3; 11 bases are a match to TRBD2. The V gene's germline CDR1 is SGHRS and CDR2 YFSETQ. V shed 4 bases, J shed 5 bases, and the junction held 12 bases outside the gene matches. The CDR3 runs 17 residues. The whole variable domain, remainder taken from reference TRBV5-1 and TRBJ2-3, is KAGVTQTPRYLIKTRGQQVTLSCSPISGHRSVSWYQQTPGQGLQFLFEYFSETQRNKGNFPGRFSGRQFSNSRSEMNVSTLELGDSALYLCASSPGLAGGAGDTQYFGPGTRLTVL.

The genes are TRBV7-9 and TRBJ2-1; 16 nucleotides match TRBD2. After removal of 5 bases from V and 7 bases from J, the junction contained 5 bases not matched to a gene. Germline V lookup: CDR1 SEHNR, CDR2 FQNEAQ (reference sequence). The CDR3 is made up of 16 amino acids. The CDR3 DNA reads TGTGCCAGCAGCAAGCCGGGACTAGCGGGAGGGAATGAGCAGTTCTTC. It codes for CASSKPGLAGGNEQFF.

In DNA form, the CDR3 reads TGTGCCAGCAGCCCCCCCGGGACTATCGACACCGGGGAGCTGTTTTTT. It translates to CASSPPGTIDTGELFF. V is TRBV7-9 and J is TRBJ2-2; 7 bases match TRBD2. The CDR3 runs 16 residues. V shed 5 bases and J 3 bases; nucleotides not matched to a gene: 9. CDR1 is SEHNR and CDR2 is FQNEAQ in the germline V gene (reference sequence).

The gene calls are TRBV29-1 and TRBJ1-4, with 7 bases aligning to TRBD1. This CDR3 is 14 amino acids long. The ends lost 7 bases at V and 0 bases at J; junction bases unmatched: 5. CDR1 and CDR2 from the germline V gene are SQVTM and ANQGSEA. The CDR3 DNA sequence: TGCAGCGCGGCCGACAGGGCAACTAATGAAAAACTGTTTTTT. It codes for CSAADRATNEKLFF. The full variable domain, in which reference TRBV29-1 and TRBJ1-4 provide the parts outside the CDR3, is SAVISQKPSRDICQRGTSLTIQCQVDSQVTMMFWYRQQPGQSLTLIATANQGSEATYESGFVIDKFPISRPNLTFSTLTVSNMSPEDSSIYLCSAADRATNEKLFFGSGTQLSVL.

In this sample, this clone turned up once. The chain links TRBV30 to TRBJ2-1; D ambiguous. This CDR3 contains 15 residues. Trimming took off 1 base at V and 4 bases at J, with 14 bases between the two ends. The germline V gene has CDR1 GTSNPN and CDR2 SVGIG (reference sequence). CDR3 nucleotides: TGTGCCTGGAGTGCCGAAACTCCTTTATACAATGAGCAGTTCTTC. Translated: CAWSAETPLYNEQFF.

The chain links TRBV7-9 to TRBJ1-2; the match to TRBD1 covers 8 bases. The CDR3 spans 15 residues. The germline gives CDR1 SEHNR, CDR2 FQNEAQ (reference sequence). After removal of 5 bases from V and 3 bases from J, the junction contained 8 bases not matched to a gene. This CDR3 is CASSAPDRADYGYTF. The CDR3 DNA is TGTGCCAGCAGCGCTCCGGACAGGGCGGACTATGGCTACACCTTC.

As DNA, the CDR3 is TGCGCCAGCAGCTTGGGGTTAGCGGAAGATACGCAGTATTTT. Translation gives CASSLGLAEDTQYF. The chain uses TRBV5-1 and TRBJ2-3; D might be TRBD2 (6 bases). The CDR3 is made up of 14 amino acids. The germline V and J ends were trimmed by 0 bases and 5 bases, with 10 bases remaining between them. Looked up from germline, CDR1 is SGHRS and CDR2 is YFSETQ.

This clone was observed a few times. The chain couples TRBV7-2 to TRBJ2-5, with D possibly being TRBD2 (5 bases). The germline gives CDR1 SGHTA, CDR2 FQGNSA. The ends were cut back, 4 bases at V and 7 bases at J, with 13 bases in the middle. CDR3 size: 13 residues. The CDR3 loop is CASSWGVDGTQYF. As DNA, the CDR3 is TGTGCCAGCAGCTGGGGAGTAGACGGGACCCAGTACTTC.

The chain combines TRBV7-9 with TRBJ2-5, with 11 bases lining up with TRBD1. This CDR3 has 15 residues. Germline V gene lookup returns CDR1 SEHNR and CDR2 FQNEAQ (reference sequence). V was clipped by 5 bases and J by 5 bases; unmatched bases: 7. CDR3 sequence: CASSPGQGGSETQYF. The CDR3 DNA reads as TGTGCCAGCAGCCCGGGACAGGGGGGGTCTGAGACCCAGTACTTC.

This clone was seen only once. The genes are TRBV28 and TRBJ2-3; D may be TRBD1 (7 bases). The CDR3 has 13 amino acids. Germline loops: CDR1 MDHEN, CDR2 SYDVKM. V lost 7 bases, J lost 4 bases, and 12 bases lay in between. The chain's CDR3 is CASTPGGSDTQYF. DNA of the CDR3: TGTGCCAGCACTCCAGGGGGGTCAGATACGCAGTATTTT.

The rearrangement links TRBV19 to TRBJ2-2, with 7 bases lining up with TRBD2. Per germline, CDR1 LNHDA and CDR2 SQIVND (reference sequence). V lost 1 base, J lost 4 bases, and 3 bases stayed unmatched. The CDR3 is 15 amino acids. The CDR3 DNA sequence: TGTGCCAGTAGTATAGCGGGAGGAGGCACCGGGGAGCTGTTTTTT. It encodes CASSIAGGGTGELFF.

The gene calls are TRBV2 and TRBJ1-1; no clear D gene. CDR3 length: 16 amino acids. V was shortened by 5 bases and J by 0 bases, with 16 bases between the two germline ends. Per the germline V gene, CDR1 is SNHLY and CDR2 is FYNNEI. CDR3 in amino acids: CASSPESALMNTEAFF. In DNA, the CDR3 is TGTGCCAGCAGTCCGGAGTCGGCGCTGATGAACACTGAAGCTTTCTTT. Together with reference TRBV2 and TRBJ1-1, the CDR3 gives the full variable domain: EPEVTQTPSHQVTQMGQEVILRCVPISNHLYFYWYRQILGQKVEFLVSFYNNEISEKSEIFDDQFSVERPDGSNFTLKIRSTKLEDSAMYFCASSPESALMNTEAFFGQGTRLTVV.

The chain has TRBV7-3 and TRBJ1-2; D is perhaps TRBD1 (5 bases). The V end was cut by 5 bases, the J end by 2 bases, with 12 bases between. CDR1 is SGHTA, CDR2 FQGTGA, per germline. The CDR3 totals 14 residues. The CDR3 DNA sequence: TGTGCCAGCAGCCCGGGGGGGGACAACTATGGCTACACCTTC. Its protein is CASSPGGDNYGYTF. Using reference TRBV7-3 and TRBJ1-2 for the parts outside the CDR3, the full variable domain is GAGVSQTPSNKVTEKGKYVELRCDPISGHTALYWYRQSLGQGPEFLIYFQGTGAADDSGLPNDRFFAVRPEGSVSTLKIQRTERGDSAVYLCASSPGGDNYGYTFGSGTRLTVV.

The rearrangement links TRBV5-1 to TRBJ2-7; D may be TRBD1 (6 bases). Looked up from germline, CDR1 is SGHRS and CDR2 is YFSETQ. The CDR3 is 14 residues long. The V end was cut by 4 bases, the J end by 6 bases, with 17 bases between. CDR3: CASSPVQGTAEQYF. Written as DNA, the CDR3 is TGCGCCAGCAGCCCCGTACAGGGTACGGCCGAGCAGTACTTC.

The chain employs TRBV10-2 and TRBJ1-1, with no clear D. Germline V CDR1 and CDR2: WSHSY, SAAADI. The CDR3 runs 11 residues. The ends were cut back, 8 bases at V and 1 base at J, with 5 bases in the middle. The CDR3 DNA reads TGCGCCAGCCGACAGAACACTGAAGCTTTCTTT. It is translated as CASRQNTEAFF.